This TCR beta chain was documented in a study of a mutant IDH1 vaccine in newly diagnosed glioma. Study overall: The treated population exhibited a male proportion of roughly 62%, a female proportion of around 38%, and a mean age of about 40 years.

Produced via immunoSEQ multiplex PCR; TCRdb's table is partial and in-frame only. The data hold about 88,000 clones, with roughly four fifths observed a single time. With 7 bases removed from V and 0 bases from J, the gap between germline ends came to 10 bases. Germline V CDR1 and CDR2: SNHLY, FYNNEI. The CDR3 runs 14 residues. Sample time point: baseline, week 1 (first vaccination visit). Treatment given: pre-vaccination baseline after standard-of-care therapy. Each astrocytoma in the donors was new, WHO grade 3 or 4, IDH1-mutant and ATRX-lost. The source of this sequence is a man aged 40-50 years with glioma. Some clones in this sample may be carry-over from other donors' samples. This material consisted of PBMCs, taken from a glioma patient treated with radiotherapy, temozolomide or both. The rearrangement joins TRBV2 to TRBJ2-1; unclear D gene. The CDR3 nucleotides are TGTGCCAGCACGGTGGATAGCTCCTACAATGAGCAGTTCTTC. Protein product: CASTVDSSYNEQFF.